These 13 T cell receptor beta chains came from one sample sequenced in a study of regulatory T cells in long-lasting Graves disease. Time point meaning: persistent/refractory GD, antithyroid drugs over 5 years with positive TRAb. The TCR library was made from RNA extracted from PBMCs. Both iRepertoire HTBI primers and Arm-PCR of CDR3 regions were used to build the TCR beta libraries. MiXCR, run by TCRdb on the multiplex PCR reads, gives a single entry per CDR3 protein. The repertoire holds roughly 470,000 distinct CDR3 sequences, with around 21% as singletons. The specimen comprised peripheral blood mononuclear cells (PBMCs), sampled when the disease was refractory, from a patient treated with antithyroid drugs. The receptors come from a female donor with Graves disease.

This clonotype was found many times. The rearrangement uses TRBV27 and TRBJ2-7, with D possibly being TRBD1 or TRBD2 (6 bases each). The CDR3 extends over 15 amino acids. Germline CDR1 and CDR2: MNHEY and SMNVEV (reference sequence). V lost 3 bases to trimming and J lost 1 base, with 13 bases between them. The DNA for the CDR3 is TGTGCCAGCAGTTTTTTTGGGGGGCAGTCCTACGAGCAGTACTTC. It is translated as CASSFFGGQSYEQYF.

The DNA of the CDR3 is TGTGCCAGTAGTATGGACCCCGGGGAGCAGTACTTC. Amino acid sequence: CASSMDPGEQYF. The chain recombines TRBV19 with TRBJ2-7; no firm D call. The CDR3 length is 12 residues. Trimming stripped 3 bases from V and 7 bases from J, with 10 bases between. The germline V gene has CDR1 LNHDA and CDR2 SQIVND (reference sequence). Drawing the rest from reference TRBV19 and TRBJ2-7, the complete variable domain is DGGITQSPKYLFRKEGQNVTLSCEQNLNHDAMYWYRQDPGQGLRLIYYSQIVNDFQKGDIAEGYSVSREKKESFPLTVTSAQKNPTAFYLCASSMDPGEQYFGPGTRLTVT.

This clonotype appeared many times. The gene calls are TRBV27 and TRBJ1-2; D is unclear. The V gene lost 5 bases and the J gene lost 2 bases, with 12 bases spanning the gap. Germline V gene sequence: CDR1 MNHEY, CDR2 SMNVEV (reference sequence). The CDR3 has 14 residues. CDR3 in amino acids: CASSPTRSNYGYTF. The CDR3 DNA sequence: TGTGCCAGCAGTCCCACGCGGTCAAACTATGGCTACACCTTC.

This clonotype appeared many times. The genes are TRBV11-2 and TRBJ2-5, with D uncertain. Trimming left V 1 base short and J 4 bases short, with 13 bases between. The CDR3 loop spans 15 amino acids. Per the germline V gene, CDR1 is SGHAT and CDR2 is FQNNGV. DNA for the CDR3: TGTGCCAGCAGCTTAGGAGTATCCCTGGGAGAGACCCAGTACTTC. Protein product: CASSLGVSLGETQYF.

This chain joins TRBV20-1 and TRBJ1-2; D is ambiguous. V lost 5 bases to trimming and J lost 4 bases, with 20 bases between them. In germline, CDR1 is DFQATT, CDR2 SNEGSKA (reference sequence). The CDR3 spans 15 residues. This CDR3 reads CSAGPRSQSAYGYTF. The DNA of the CDR3 is TGCAGTGCTGGACCCCGATCCCAGTCGGCCTATGGCTACACCTTC.

Many counts were recorded for this clonotype. The rearrangement joins TRBV7-9 to TRBJ1-1, with D possibly matching TRBD1 (5 bases). The V and J ends lost 4 bases and 3 bases respectively, with 15 bases between them. Germline CDR1 reads SEHNR; CDR2 reads FQNEAQ (reference sequence). The CDR3 has 15 residues. The CDR3 DNA reads TGTGCCAGCAGCTCATCAGGGCCCGGGGACACTGAAGCTTTCTTT. It is translated as CASSSSGPGDTEAFF.

The chain's CDR3 is CASSNALIGGEQYF. In DNA form, the CDR3 reads TGTGCCAGCAGTAACGCCCTAATCGGTGGCGAGCAGTACTTC. The chain carries TRBV6-1 and TRBJ2-7, with D hard to call. Germline V gene sequence: CDR1 MNHNS, CDR2 SASEGT. The CDR3 has 14 amino acids. The V gene lost 5 bases and the J gene lost 6 bases, with 17 bases spanning the gap.

This clonotype was seen repeatedly, ten times or more. The gene calls are TRBV28 and TRBJ2-7, with TRBD2 identical over 8 bases. The CDR3 totals 18 residues. Trimming removed 6 bases from V and 12 bases from J; junction bases left unmatched: 28. Germline CDR1 MDHEN, CDR2 SYDVKM. CDR3 in amino acids: CASSSPAGTRPGSRRRYF. CDR3 sequence (DNA): TGTGCCAGCAGCTCCCCAGCCGGGACTAGACCGGGGTCTCGCCGTAGGTACTTC.

This clonotype has at least ten counts. The genes are TRBV7-8 and TRBJ1-4; D unresolved. The CDR3 runs to 16 residues. Trimming took 4 bases from V and 8 from J, leaving 20 bases between them. Germline V gives CDR1 SGHVS, CDR2 FQNEAQ. CDR3 protein: CASSSSYNPMGEKLFF. The CDR3 nucleotides are TGTGCCAGCAGCTCCTCCTACAACCCTATGGGCGAAAAACTGTTTTTT.

This clonotype was counted at least ten times. The CDR3 nucleotides read TGTGCCAGCAGCCCCTCGCAGGCGTTAGAGACCCAGTACTTC. It yields the protein CASSPSQALETQYF. The rearrangement joins TRBV7-3 to TRBJ2-5; D is ambiguous. This CDR3 has 14 residues. V lost 5 bases and J lost 4, with 14 bases in between. Germline-derived CDR1 and CDR2 are SGHTA and FQGTGA.

This clonotype has a count of ten or more. This sequence joins TRBV30 and TRBJ1-4; D is undetermined. Germline CDR1 reads GTSNPN; CDR2 reads SVGIG (reference sequence). The CDR3 covers 12 residues. Trimming took off 0 bases at V and 8 bases at J, with 7 bases between the two ends. CDR3 sequence reads: CAWSVAEEKLFF. CDR3 sequence (DNA): TGTGCCTGGAGTGTCGCAGAGGAAAAACTGTTTTTT. Combining the CDR3 with reference TRBV30 and TRBJ1-4 gives the whole variable domain SQTIHQWPATLVQPVGSPLSLECTVEGTSNPNLYWYRQAAGRGLQLLFYSVGIGQISSEVPQNLSASRPQDRQFILSSKKLLLSDSGFYLCAWSVAEEKLFFGSGTQLSVL.

V and J are TRBV6-1 and TRBJ2-7, with TRBD2 identical over 10 bases. Germline CDR1 reads MNHNS; CDR2 reads SASEGT. CDR3 size: 13 residues. Trimming cost V 6 bases and J 6 bases; bases outside gene matches: 5. DNA for the CDR3: TGTGCCAGCAGGGTAGCGGGAGGCCGCGAGCAGTACTTC. Amino acid sequence: CASRVAGGREQYF.

DNA for the CDR3: TGCAGTGCTAGCAAGGTGACAGGGAACACTGAAGCTTTCTTT. It codes for CSASKVTGNTEAFF. V and J are TRBV20-1 and TRBJ1-1; possibly TRBD1 for D (6 bases). The CDR3 has 14 amino acids. The germline V gene has CDR1 DFQATT and CDR2 SNEGSKA (reference sequence). The germline V and J ends were trimmed by 3 bases and 1 base, with 12 bases remaining between them.